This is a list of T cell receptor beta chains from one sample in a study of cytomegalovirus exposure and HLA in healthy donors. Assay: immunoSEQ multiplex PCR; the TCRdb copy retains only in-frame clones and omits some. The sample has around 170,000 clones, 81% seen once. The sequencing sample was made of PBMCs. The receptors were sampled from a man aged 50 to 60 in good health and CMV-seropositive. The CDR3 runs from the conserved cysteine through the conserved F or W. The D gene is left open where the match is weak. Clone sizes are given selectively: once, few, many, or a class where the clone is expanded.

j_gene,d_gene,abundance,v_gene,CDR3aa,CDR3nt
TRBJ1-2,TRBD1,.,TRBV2,CASSGLRTGGDYTF,TGTGCCAGCAGTGGCCTCCGGACAGGGGGCGACTACACCTTC
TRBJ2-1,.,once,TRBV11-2,CASSRQGSYNEQFF,TGTGCCAGCAGCCGGCAGGGGTCCTACAATGAGCAGTTCTTC
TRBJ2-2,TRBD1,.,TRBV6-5,CASSPDRGRLGELFF,TGTGCCAGCAGCCCTGACAGGGGGCGCCTCGGGGAGCTGTTTTTT
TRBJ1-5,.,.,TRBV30,CAWNMQGLYQPQHF,TGTGCCTGGAATATGCAGGGGCTCTATCAGCCCCAGCATTTT
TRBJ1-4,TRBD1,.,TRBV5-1,CASSLGQGANEKLFF,TGCGCCAGCAGCCTAGGACAGGGGGCTAATGAAAAACTGTTTTTT
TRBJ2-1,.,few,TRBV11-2,CASSSPPGSGYNEQFF,TGTGCCAGCAGCTCCCCGCCCGGGAGCGGATACAATGAGCAGTTCTTC
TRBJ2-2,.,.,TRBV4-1,CASSQGKGGRTGELFF,TGCGCCAGCAGCCAAGGCAAGGGGGGGCGAACCGGGGAGCTGTTTTTT
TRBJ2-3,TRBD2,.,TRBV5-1,CASSFRAGSTDTQYF,TGCGCCAGCAGCTTCCGAGCGGGAAGCACAGATACGCAGTATTTT
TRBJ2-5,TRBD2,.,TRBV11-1,CASSHPGLAVQETQYF,TGTGCCAGCAGCCACCCGGGACTAGCGGTTCAAGAGACCCAGTACTTC
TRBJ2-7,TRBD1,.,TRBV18,CASSPRTGATSWVEQYF,TGTGCCAGCTCACCAAGGACAGGGGCCACCTCCTGGGTAGAGCAGTACTTC
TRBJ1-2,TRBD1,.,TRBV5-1,CASSPRTGNRGYTF,TGCGCCAGCAGCCCTAGGACAGGGAACCGCGGCTACACCTTC
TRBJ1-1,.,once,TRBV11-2,CASRPGFESTEAFF,TGTGCCAGCAGACCGGGGTTTGAGAGTACTGAAGCTTTCTTT
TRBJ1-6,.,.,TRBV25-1,CASMAQGRSPLHF,TGTGCCAGCATGGCACAGGGCCGTTCACCCCTCCACTTT
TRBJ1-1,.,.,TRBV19,CASSSWADLRTEAFF,TGTGCCAGTAGTTCTTGGGCGGACTTGAGGACTGAAGCTTTCTTT
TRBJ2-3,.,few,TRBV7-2,CASSLVSTRSTDTQYF,TGTGCCAGCAGCTTAGTGTCGACTAGGAGCACAGATACGCAGTATTTT
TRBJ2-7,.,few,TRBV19,CASSQGGSSYEQYF,TGTGCCAGTAGTCAGGGGGGTAGCTCCTACGAGCAGTACTTC
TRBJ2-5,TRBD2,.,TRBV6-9,CASSYSKRGGRETQYF,TGTGCCAGCAGTTATTCTAAGCGGGGGGGCCGTGAGACCCAGTACTTC
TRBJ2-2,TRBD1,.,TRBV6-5,CASNRGRTGELFF,TGTGCCAGCAACAGGGGTAGGACCGGGGAGCTGTTTTTT
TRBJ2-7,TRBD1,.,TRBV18,CASSKGQASSYEQYF,TGTGCCAGCTCGAAGGGACAGGCGAGCTCCTACGAGCAGTACTTC
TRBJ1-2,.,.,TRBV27,CASSAIQGTNYGYTF,TGTGCCAGCAGTGCCATACAGGGAACGAACTATGGCTACACCTTC
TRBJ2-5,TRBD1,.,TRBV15,CATSSPGTGIETQYF,TGTGCCACCAGCAGCCCCGGGACAGGGATTGAGACCCAGTACTTC
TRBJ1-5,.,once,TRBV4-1,CASSQDRVNQPQHF,TGCGCCAGCAGCCAAGATCGGGTGAATCAGCCCCAGCATTTT
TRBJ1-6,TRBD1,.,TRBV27,CASSFRGSPLHF,TGTGCCAGCAGTTTCAGGGGGTCACCCCTCCACTTT
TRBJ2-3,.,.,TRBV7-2,CASSLPNTDTQYF,TGTGCCAGCAGCCTACCGAACACAGATACGCAGTATTTT
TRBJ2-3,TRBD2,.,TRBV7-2,CASSLGGLAGGSDTQYF,TGTGCCAGCAGCTTAGGAGGACTAGCGGGAGGCTCAGATACGCAGTATTTT
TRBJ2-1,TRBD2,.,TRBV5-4,CASSLYLGGHEQFF,TGTGCCAGCAGCTTGTATCTGGGAGGGCATGAGCAGTTCTTC
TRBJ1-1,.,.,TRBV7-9,CASSLVVGRPAFF,TGTGCCAGCAGCTTAGTTGTAGGCAGGCCAGCTTTCTTT
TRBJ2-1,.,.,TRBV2,CASSPGQAYNEQFF,TGTGCCAGCAGCCCCGGCCAAGCGTACAATGAGCAGTTCTTC
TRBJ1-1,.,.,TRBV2,CASSEGQYTEAFF,TGTGCCAGCAGTGAGGGGCAGTACACTGAAGCTTTCTTT
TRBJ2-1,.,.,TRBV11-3,CASSLQGSSYNEQFF,TGTGCCAGCAGCTTACAGGGAAGCTCCTACAATGAGCAGTTCTTC
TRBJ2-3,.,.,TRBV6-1,CASSDRGTDTQYF,TGTGCCAGCAGTGACAGGGGTACAGATACGCAGTATTTT
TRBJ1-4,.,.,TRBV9,CASSVPGANEKLFF,TGTGCCAGCAGCGTCCCCGGGGCTAATGAAAAACTGTTTTTT
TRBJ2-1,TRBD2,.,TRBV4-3,CASSQDFSAGGNEQFF,TGCGCCAGCAGCCAAGACTTTTCAGCGGGGGGAAATGAGCAGTTCTTC
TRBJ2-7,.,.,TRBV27,CASSLAGSSYEQYF,TGTGCCAGCAGTTTAGCGGGCAGCTCCTACGAGCAGTACTTC
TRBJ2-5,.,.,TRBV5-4,CASSSGPGAQYF,TGTGCCAGCAGCTCAGGGCCGGGGGCCCAGTACTTC
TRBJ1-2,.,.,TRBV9,CASSPRTANYGYTF,TGTGCCAGCAGCCCCAGGACAGCCAACTATGGCTACACCTTC
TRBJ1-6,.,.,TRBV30,CAGGRGYSPLHF,TGTGCCGGGGGGAGGGGATATTCACCCCTCCACTTT
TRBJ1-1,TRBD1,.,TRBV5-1,CASSPPGQGNTEAFF,TGCGCCAGCAGCCCTCCGGGACAGGGAAACACTGAAGCTTTCTTT
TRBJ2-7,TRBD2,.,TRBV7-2,CASSWKLARESYEQYF,TGTGCCAGCAGCTGGAAACTAGCGAGGGAGAGCTACGAGCAGTACTTC
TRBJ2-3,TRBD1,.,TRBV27,CASSPQGTHRADTQYF,TGTGCCAGCAGTCCACAGGGGACCCACCGGGCAGATACGCAGTATTTT
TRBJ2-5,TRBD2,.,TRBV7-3,CASSSWSSGKEETQYF,TGTGCCAGCAGCTCCTGGTCTAGCGGGAAGGAGGAGACCCAGTACTTC
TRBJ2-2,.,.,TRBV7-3,CASSVKNGAGELFF,TGTGCCAGCAGCGTGAAAAACGGGGCCGGGGAGCTGTTTTTT
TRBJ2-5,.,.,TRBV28,CASSFGGPNQETQYF,TGTGCCAGCAGTTTCGGCGGGCCTAACCAAGAGACCCAGTACTTC
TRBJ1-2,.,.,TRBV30,CAWTPTRANYGYTF,TGTGCCTGGACCCCAACGCGGGCGAACTATGGCTACACCTTC
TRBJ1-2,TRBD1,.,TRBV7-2,CASSIPGQGAQAKGYGYTF,TGTGCCAGCAGCATTCCGGGACAGGGGGCGCAAGCAAAAGGCTATGGCTACACCTTC
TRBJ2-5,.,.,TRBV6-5,CASSYPTAQETQYF,TGTGCCAGCAGTTACCCGACAGCCCAAGAGACCCAGTACTTC
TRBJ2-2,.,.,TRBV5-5,CASSLREGGTGELFF,TGTGCCAGCAGCTTGCGAGAGGGGGGGACCGGGGAGCTGTTTTTT
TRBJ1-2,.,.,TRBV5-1,CASSFYSYGYTF,TGCGCCAGCAGCTTTTATTCTTATGGCTACACCTTC
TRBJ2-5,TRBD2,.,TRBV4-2,CASSPSSGYQETQYF,TGTGCCAGCAGCCCGTCTAGCGGGTACCAAGAGACCCAGTACTTC
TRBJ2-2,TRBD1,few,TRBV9,CASSAGQGRAGELFF,TGTGCCAGCAGCGCCGGACAGGGCCGGGCCGGGGAGCTGTTTTTT
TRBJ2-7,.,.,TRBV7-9,CASSSTVFETLGYEQYF,TGTGCCAGCAGCTCGACAGTTTTTGAGACTCTTGGTTACGAGCAGTACTTC
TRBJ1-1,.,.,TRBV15,CATSRGDSRAFF,TGTGCCACCAGCAGAGGGGACTCACGGGCTTTCTTT
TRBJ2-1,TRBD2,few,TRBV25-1,CASTRAGENEQFF,TGTGCCAGCACGAGAGCGGGAGAAAATGAGCAGTTCTTC
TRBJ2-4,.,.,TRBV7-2,CASSANMGSGLAKNIQYF,TGTGCCAGCAGCGCTAATATGGGAAGCGGTCTAGCCAAAAACATTCAGTACTTC
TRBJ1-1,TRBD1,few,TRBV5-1,CASSSRLQGNTEAFF,TGCGCCAGCAGCTCCCGTCTACAGGGGAATACTGAAGCTTTCTTT
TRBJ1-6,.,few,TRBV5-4,CASSTSLGRVNSPLHF,TGTGCCAGCAGCACCTCGCTCGGCAGGGTAAATTCACCCCTCCACTTT
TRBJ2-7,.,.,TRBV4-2,CASSQDRAGYYEQYF,TGTGCCAGCAGCCAAGATAGGGCAGGGTACTACGAGCAGTACTTC